These 15 T cell receptor beta chains share one sample of origin, sequenced in a study of blood T cell repertoires in COVID-19. The assay was immunoSEQ multiplex PCR, and TCRdb's table has in-frame clones only and misses some. Among 200,000 to 250,000 clones listed, approximately 82% were seen once. The sample consisted of PBMCs or T cells enriched from blood (not recorded which). These receptor sequences come from a man aged 40-49 years who had recovered from COVID-19.

The rearrangement joins TRBV2 to TRBJ2-1; the match to TRBD2 covers 9 bases. V trimming: 4 bases; J trimming: 6 bases; junction bases outside the gene matches: 7. This CDR3 contains 15 residues. CDR1 and CDR2 from the germline V gene are SNHLY and FYNNEI. CDR3: CASSVERGDPNEQFF. The CDR3 DNA is TGTGCCAGCAGTGTAGAGCGGGGGGACCCCAATGAGCAGTTCTTC.

The V and J genes are TRBV7-9 and TRBJ1-5; possible D gene TRBD1, 6 bases. The CDR3 consists of 14 residues. V shed 6 bases and J shed 3 bases, with 12 bases lying between them. CDR1 SEHNR and CDR2 FQNEAQ come from the germline V gene (reference sequence). CDR3: CASSSRDTNQPQHF. The CDR3 DNA reads as TGTGCCAGCAGTTCCCGGGACACCAATCAGCCCCAGCATTTT.

The chain combines TRBV30 with TRBJ1-6; D is perhaps TRBD1 (5 bases). V was pared by 0 bases and J by 8 bases, with 17 bases between. The CDR3 totals 16 residues. The V gene's germline CDR1 is GTSNPN and CDR2 SVGIG (reference sequence). The CDR3 here is CAWSVPRQYLDSPLHF. In nucleotides, the CDR3 is TGTGCCTGGAGTGTACCAAGACAGTATTTGGATTCACCCCTCCACTTT.

The chain couples TRBV7-2 to TRBJ1-3; unclear D gene. Per germline, CDR1 SGHTA and CDR2 FQGNSA. The V end was cut by 5 bases, the J end by 0 bases, with 5 bases between. The length of the CDR3 is 13 residues. The CDR3 sequence: CASSGSSGNTIYF. The DNA for the CDR3 is TGTGCCAGCAGCGGGAGCTCTGGAAACACCATATATTTT.

The chain has TRBV14 and TRBJ1-2; no clear D. CDR1 and CDR2 (germline): SGHDN, FVKESK. V dropped 0 bases and J dropped 6 bases, with 11 bases sitting between them. CDR3 length: 14 residues. As DNA, the CDR3 is TGTGCCAGCAGCCAAGATCCTACAGAGAATGGCTACACCTTC. Residues: CASSQDPTENGYTF.

The rearrangement joins TRBV2 to TRBJ1-4; 9 bases match TRBD1. After removal of 6 bases from V and 8 bases from J, the junction contained 10 bases not matched to a gene. The CDR3 consists of 15 residues. Germline loops: CDR1 SNHLY, CDR2 FYNNEI. CDR3 coding DNA: TGTGCCAGCAGCCAAGGGACAGGGTCGAGAGAAAAACTGTTTTTT. This gives the protein CASSQGTGSREKLFF.

This clone was observed once. The rearrangement joins TRBV5-1 to TRBJ2-7, with D hard to call. Trimming took 0 bases from V and 3 from J, leaving 7 bases between them. The CDR3 runs 13 residues. Germline V gives CDR1 SGHRS, CDR2 YFSETQ. The CDR3 loop is CASSLELYYEQYF. For the CDR3, the DNA is TGCGCCAGCAGCTTGGAGCTATACTACGAGCAGTACTTC.

The V call is TRBV5-1, the J call TRBJ2-1; no firm D call. The germline V gene has CDR1 SGHRS and CDR2 YFSETQ. The V end was cut by 3 bases, the J end by 4 bases, with 11 bases between. This CDR3 spans 14 amino acids. Here the CDR3 DNA reads TGCGCCAGCAGCTCAGCTCCGACTTACAATGAGCAGTTCTTC. Translated, it gives CASSSAPTYNEQFF.

This rearrangement joins TRBV3-1 (or the pseudogene TRBV3-2) to TRBJ1-5; 9 bases fit TRBD1. CDR1 is LGHDT and CDR2 is YNNKEL in the germline V gene (reference sequence). CDR3 size: 16 residues. V was clipped by 1 base and J by 1 base; unmatched bases: 2. The CDR3 sequence: CASSQGDRGSNQPQHF. The CDR3 DNA sequence: TGTGCCAGCAGCCAAGGAGACAGGGGGAGCAATCAGCCCCAGCATTTT.

V usage is TRBV18 and J usage is TRBJ2-3, with 7 bases identical to TRBD2. Germline CDR1 and CDR2: KGHSH and LQKENI. This CDR3 contains 14 residues. The V segment lost 3 bases and the J segment 4 bases; nucleotides outside the gene matches: 4. CDR3 protein: CASSPSGEADTQYF. The CDR3 DNA sequence: TGTGCCAGCTCACCCAGCGGGGAGGCAGATACGCAGTATTTT. Full variable domain (rest looked up from reference TRBV18 and TRBJ2-3): NAGVMQNPRHLVRRRGQEARLRCSPMKGHSHVYWYRQLPEEGLKFMVYLQKENIIDESGMPKERFSAEFPKEGPSILRIQQVVRGDSAAYFCASSPSGEADTQYFGPGTRLTVL.

This clone appeared a single time. V and J are TRBV5-1 and TRBJ2-3; 10 nucleotides match TRBD2. CDR1 and CDR2 (germline): SGHRS, YFSETQ. V trimming: 3 bases; J trimming: 2 bases; junction bases outside the gene matches: 3. CDR3 length equals 15 residues. The CDR3 region has the DNA TGCGCCAGCAGCTGGACTAGCGGATTCACAGATACGCAGTATTTT. It codes for CASSWTSGFTDTQYF.

A note on this clone: The germline gene is not matched at one end of the junction; a read error may be the cause. This chain links TRBV3-1 (or the pseudogene TRBV3-2) with TRBJ1-4; D possibly corresponds to TRBD1 (6 bases). Germline CDR1 reads LGHDT; CDR2 reads YNNKEL (reference sequence). This CDR3 comprises 13 residues. CDR3 nucleotides: TGTGCCAGCAGCCAGGCAAACAGGGCCGGGTTGGATTTT. Residues: CASSQANRAGLDF.

The chain links TRBV6-1 to TRBJ2-3, with 7 bases that match TRBD2. There are 14 residues in the CDR3. Germline CDR1 MNHNS, CDR2 SASEGT. V was pared by 2 bases and J by 4 bases, with 3 bases of the junction left unmatched. The CDR3 here is CASSEWEGPDTQYF. In DNA, the CDR3 is TGTGCCAGCAGTGAATGGGAGGGGCCAGATACGCAGTATTTT.

The rearrangement joins TRBV24-1 to TRBJ1-1; TRBD1 agrees at 7 bases. CDR1 is KGHDR, CDR2 SFDVKD, per germline. V was clipped by 7 bases and J by 11 bases; unmatched bases: 12. The CDR3 has 13 amino acids. The CDR3: CATSEGARSGAFF. CDR3 nucleotide sequence: TGTGCCACCAGCGAGGGGGCCCGATCCGGCGCTTTCTTT.

The rearrangement links TRBV30 to TRBJ2-1, with D maybe TRBD1 (7 bases). The germline V gene has CDR1 GTSNPN and CDR2 SVGIG (reference sequence). Trimming removed 5 bases from V and 6 bases from J, with 23 bases in between. The CDR3 has 16 residues. The CDR3 protein is CAWVYQGGFAFNEQFF. The CDR3 DNA is TGTGCCTGGGTCTACCAGGGGGGATTTGCCTTCAATGAGCAGTTCTTC.